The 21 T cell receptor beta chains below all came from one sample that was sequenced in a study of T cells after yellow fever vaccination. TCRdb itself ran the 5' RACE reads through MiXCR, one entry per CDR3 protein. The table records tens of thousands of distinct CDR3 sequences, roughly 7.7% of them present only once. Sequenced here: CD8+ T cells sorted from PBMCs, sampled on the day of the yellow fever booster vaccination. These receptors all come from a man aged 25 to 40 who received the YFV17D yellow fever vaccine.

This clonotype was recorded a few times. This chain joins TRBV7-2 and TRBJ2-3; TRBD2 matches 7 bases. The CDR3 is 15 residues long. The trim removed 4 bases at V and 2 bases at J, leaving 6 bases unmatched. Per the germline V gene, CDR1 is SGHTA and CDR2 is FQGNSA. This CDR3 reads CASSWGGGATDTQYF. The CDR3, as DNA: TGTGCCAGCAGCTGGGGGGGGGGAGCCACAGATACGCAGTATTTT.

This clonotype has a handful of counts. CDR3: CSARDPEGRNTEAFF. The CDR3 DNA follows: TGCAGTGCTAGAGATCCTGAGGGTCGGAACACTGAAGCTTTCTTT. The rearrangement joins TRBV20-1 to TRBJ1-1; D unresolved. This CDR3 contains 15 residues. Germline CDR1 and CDR2: DFQATT and SNEGSKA (reference sequence). The germline V and J ends were trimmed by 0 bases and 1 base, with 12 bases remaining between them.

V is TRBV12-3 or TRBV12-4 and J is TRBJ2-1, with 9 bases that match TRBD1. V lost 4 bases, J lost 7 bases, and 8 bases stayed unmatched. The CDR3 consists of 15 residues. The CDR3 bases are TGTGCCAGCAGTTCCCCCGGGACAGGGCTGAATGAGCAGTTCTTC. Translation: CASSSPGTGLNEQFF.

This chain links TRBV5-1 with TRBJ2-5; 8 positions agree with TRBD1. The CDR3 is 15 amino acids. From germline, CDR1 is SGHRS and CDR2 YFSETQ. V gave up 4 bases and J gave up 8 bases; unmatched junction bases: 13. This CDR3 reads CASSSALGQGETQYF. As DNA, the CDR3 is TGCGCCAGCAGCAGCGCCCTCGGACAGGGTGAAACCCAGTACTTC.

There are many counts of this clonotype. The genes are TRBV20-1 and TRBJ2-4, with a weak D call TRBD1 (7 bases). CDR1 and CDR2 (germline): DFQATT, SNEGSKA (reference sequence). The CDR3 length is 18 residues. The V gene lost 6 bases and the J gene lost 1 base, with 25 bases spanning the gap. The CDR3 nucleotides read TGCAGTGCCATAGGCGGGACAGCGAGAGATTTGGCCAAAAACATTCAGTACTTC. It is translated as CSAIGGTARDLAKNIQYF.

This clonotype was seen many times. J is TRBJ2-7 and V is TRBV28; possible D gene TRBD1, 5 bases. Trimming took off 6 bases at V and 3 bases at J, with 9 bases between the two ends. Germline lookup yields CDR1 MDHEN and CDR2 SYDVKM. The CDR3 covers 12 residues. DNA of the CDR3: TGTGCCAGCAGACAGGACGGCTACGAGCAGTACTTC. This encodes CASRQDGYEQYF.

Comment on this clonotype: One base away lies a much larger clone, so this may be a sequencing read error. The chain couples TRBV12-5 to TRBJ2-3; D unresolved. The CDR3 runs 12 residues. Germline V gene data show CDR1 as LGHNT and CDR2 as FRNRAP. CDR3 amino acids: CASGFSTDAQYF. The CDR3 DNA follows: TGTGCTAGTGGTTTTAGCACAGATGCGCAGTATTTT.

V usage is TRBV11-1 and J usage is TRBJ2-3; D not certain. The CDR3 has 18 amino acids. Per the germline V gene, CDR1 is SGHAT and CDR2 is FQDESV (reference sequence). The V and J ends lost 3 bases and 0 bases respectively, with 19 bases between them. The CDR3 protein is CASSFLEQSKTSTDTQYF. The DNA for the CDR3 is TGTGCCAGCAGCTTCTTGGAGCAGTCCAAAACTAGCACAGATACGCAGTATTTT.

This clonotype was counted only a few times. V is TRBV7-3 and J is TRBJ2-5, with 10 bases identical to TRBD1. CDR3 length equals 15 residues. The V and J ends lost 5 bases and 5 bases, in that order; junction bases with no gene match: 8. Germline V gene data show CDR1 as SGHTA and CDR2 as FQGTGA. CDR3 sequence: CASSPTGGATETQYF. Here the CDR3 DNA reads TGTGCCAGCAGCCCGACAGGGGGCGCGACGGAGACCCAGTACTTC.

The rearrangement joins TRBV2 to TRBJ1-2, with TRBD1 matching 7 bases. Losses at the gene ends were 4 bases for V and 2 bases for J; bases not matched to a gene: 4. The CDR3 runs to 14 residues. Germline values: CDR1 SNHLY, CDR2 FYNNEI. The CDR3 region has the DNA TGTGCCAGCAGTGCGTTGGACAGGAACTATGGCTACACCTTC. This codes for CASSALDRNYGYTF.

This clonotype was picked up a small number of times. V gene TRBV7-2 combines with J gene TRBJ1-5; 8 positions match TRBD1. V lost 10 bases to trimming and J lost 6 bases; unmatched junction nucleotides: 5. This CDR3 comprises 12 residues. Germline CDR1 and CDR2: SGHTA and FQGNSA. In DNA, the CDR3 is TGTGCCACCCGACAGGGGAGTCAGCCCCAGCATTTT. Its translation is CATRQGSQPQHF.

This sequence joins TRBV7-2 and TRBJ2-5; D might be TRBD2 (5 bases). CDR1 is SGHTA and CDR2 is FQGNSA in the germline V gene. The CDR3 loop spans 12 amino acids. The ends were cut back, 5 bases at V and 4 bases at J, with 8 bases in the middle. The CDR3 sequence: CASSPRGETQYF. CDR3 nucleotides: TGTGCCAGCAGCCCACGGGGAGAGACCCAGTACTTC. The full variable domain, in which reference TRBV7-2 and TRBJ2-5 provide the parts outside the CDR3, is GAGVSQSPSNKVTEKGKDVELRCDPISGHTALYWYRQSLGQGLEFLIYFQGNSAPDKSGLPSDRFSAERTGGSVSTLTIQRTQQEDSAVYLCASSPRGETQYFGPGTRLLVL.

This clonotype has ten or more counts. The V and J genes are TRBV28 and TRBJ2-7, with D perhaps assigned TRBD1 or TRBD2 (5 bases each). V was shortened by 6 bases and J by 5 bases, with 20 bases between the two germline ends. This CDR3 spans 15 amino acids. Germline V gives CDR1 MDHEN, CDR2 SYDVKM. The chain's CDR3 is CASRSEVRVTHEQYF. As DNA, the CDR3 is TGTGCCAGCAGGTCGGAGGTCAGGGTAACCCACGAGCAGTACTTC. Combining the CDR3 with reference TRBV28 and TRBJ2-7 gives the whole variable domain DVKVTQSSRYLVKRTGEKVFLECVQDMDHENMFWYRQDPGLGLRLIYFSYDVKMKEKGDIPEGYSVSREKKERFSLILESASTNQTSMYLCASRSEVRVTHEQYFGPGTRLTVT.

CDR3 region: CASSLGQGADGYTF. The CDR3 DNA reads as TGTGCCAGCAGCTTAGGACAGGGGGCCGATGGCTACACCTTC. The chain carries TRBV7-9 and TRBJ1-2, with TRBD1 matching 10 bases. CDR1 and CDR2 from the germline V gene are SEHNR and FQNEAQ (reference sequence). The junction had 2 bases not matched to a gene; V was cut back by 1 base and J by 6 bases. The CDR3 loop spans 14 amino acids.

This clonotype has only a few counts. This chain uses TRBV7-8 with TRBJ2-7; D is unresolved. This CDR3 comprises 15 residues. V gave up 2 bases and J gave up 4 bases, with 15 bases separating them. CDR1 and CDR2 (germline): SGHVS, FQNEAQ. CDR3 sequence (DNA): TGTGCCAGCAGCTTAAGGGCCGGGCTTCTTTACGAGCAGTACTTC. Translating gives CASSLRAGLLYEQYF.

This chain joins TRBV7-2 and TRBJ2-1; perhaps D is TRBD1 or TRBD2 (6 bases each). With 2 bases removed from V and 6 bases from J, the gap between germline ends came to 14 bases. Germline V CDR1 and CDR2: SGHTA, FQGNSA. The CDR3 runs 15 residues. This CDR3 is CASSLLGGHFNEQFF. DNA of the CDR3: TGTGCCAGCAGCTTACTCGGGGGACACTTCAATGAGCAGTTCTTC.

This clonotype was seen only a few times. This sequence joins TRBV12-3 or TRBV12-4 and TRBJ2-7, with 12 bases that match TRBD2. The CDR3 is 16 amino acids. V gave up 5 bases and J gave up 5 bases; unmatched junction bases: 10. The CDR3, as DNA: TGTGCCAGCAGTCCCGGATGGCTAGCGGGAGGGAACGAGCAGTACTTC. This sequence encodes CASSPGWLAGGNEQYF.

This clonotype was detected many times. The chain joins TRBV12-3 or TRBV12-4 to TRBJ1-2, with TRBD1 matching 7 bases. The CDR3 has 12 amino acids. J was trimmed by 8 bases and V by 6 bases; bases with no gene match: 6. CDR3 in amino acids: CASRTGIWGYTF. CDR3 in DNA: TGTGCCAGCAGGACAGGGATTTGGGGCTACACCTTC.

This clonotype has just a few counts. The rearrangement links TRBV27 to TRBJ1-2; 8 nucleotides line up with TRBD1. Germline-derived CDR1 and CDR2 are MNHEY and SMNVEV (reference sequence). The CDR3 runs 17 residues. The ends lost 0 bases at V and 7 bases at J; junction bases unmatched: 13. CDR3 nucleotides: TGTGCCAGCAGTTTATCTTACTACACCAGGGGGCTCGGTGGCTACACCTTC. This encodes CASSLSYYTRGLGGYTF.

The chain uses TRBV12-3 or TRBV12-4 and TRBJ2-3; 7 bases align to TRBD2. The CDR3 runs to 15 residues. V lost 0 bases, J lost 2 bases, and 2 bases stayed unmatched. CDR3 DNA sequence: TGTGCCAGCAGTTTAGCGGGAGGGGACACAGATACGCAGTATTTT. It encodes CASSLAGGDTDTQYF.

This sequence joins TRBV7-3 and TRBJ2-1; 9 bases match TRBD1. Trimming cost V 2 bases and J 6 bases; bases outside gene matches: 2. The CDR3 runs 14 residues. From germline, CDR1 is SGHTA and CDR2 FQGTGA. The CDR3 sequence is CASSLGTGINEQFF. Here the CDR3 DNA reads TGTGCCAGCAGCTTAGGGACAGGGATCAATGAGCAGTTCTTC. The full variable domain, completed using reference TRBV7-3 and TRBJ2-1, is GAGVSQTPSNKVTEKGKYVELRCDPISGHTALYWYRQSLGQGPEFLIYFQGTGAADDSGLPNDRFFAVRPEGSVSTLKIQRTERGDSAVYLCASSLGTGINEQFFGPGTRLTVL.